This T cell receptor beta chain was sequenced in a study of T cells after yellow fever vaccination. The CDR3 contains 16 residues. Germline values: CDR1 SGDLS, CDR2 YYNGEE. Trimming stripped 0 bases from V and 0 bases from J, with 7 bases between. Template switching by 5'RACE produced TCR cDNA, adding a universal primer site and UMIs. From the 5' RACE reads, TCRdb called clonotypes with MiXCR, one entry per CDR3 protein. The sample lists 500,000 to 550,000 distinct CDR3 sequences; around a fifth were seen once. The chain links TRBV9 to TRBJ2-6; no definite D call. Sequenced here: PBMCs, sampled roughly 20 days after the first yellow fever vaccination. This receptor was taken from a young man who received the YFV17D yellow fever vaccine. The CDR3 sequence: CASSVDRDSGANVLTF. The CDR3 coding sequence is TGTGCCAGCAGCGTAGACAGAGACTCTGGGGCCAACGTCCTGACTTTC.